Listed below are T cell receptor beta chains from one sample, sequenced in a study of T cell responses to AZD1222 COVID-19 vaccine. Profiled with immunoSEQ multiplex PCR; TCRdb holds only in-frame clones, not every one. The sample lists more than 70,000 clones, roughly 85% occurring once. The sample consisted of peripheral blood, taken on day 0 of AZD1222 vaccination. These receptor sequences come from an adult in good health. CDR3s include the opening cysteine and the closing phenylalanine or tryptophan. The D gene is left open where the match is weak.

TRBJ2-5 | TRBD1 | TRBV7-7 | CASSPRPRTGGETQYF
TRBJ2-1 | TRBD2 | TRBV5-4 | CASSRTSGSYNEQFF
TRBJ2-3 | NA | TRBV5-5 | CASSFRYPEGTQYF
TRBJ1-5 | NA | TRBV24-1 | CATSGAFAGQPQHF
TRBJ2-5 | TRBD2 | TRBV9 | CASSRAGGTSGLETQYF
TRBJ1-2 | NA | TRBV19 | CASSMDTSYGYTF
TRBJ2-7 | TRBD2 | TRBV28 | CASNSPGLAGGNEQYF
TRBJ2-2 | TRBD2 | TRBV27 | CASSSSGLAGGGELFF
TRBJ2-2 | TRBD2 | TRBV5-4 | CASSVRGVLANTGELFF
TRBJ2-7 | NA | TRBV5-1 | CASSLGQISYEQYF
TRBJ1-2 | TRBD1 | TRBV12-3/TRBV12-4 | CASSFGQGDGYTF
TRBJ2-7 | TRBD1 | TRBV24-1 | CATSDRDRGYEQYF
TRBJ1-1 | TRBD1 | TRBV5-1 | CASSLGGQGMNTEAFF
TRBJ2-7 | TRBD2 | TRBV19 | CASSIAGGEEEQYF
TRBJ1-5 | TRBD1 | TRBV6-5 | CASRGQYSNQPQHF
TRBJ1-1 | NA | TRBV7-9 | CASSLSGQNTEAFF
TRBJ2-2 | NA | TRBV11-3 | CASTILNTGELFF
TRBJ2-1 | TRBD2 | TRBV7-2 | CASSSRTSQVHNEQFF
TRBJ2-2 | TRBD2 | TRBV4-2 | CASRPGGLAGGATGELFF
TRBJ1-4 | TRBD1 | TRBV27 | CASSEFGTGNEKLFF
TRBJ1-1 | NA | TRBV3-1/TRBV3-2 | CASSQGSPDGNTEAFF
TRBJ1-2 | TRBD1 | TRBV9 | CASSQGQGALGNYGYTF
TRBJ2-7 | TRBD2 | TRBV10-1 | CASSDTGGSSYEQYF
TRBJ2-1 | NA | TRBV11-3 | CASSLTGGTYNEQFF
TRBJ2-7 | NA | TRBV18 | CASSPWQGNDEQYF
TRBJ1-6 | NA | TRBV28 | CASSPMTLSSYNSPLHF
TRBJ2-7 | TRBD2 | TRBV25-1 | CASRPAVAGGSEQYF
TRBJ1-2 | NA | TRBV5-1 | CASSSLSGGPRGYTF
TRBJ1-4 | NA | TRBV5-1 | CASSLAWGASNEKLFF
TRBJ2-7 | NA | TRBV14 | CASSWDIYYEQYF
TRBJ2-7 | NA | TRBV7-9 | CASSLVARGEQYF
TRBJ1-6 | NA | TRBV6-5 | CASSSPRRNNSPLHF
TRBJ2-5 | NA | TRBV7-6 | CASSPVRNQETQYF
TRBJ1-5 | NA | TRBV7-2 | CASSLFGQGGNQPQHF
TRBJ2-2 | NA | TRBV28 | CASREANTGELFF
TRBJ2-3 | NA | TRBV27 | CASSLNGQPTDTQYF
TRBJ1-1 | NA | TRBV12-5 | CASGLGLENTEAFF
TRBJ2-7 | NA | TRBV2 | CASSGPSYEQYF
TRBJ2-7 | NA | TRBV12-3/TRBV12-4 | CASSLVVFNEQYF
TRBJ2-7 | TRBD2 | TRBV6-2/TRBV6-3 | CASSYGGSGRFYEQYF
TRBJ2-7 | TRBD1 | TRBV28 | CASSRDRGIYEQYF
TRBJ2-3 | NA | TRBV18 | CASSPGTDTQYF
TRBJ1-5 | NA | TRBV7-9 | CASSFQNQPQHF
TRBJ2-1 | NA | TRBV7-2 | CASSYYSGRNEQFF
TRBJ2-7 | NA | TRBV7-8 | CASSLGAGTPYEQYF
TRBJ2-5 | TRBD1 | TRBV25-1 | CASSSMTGPETQYF